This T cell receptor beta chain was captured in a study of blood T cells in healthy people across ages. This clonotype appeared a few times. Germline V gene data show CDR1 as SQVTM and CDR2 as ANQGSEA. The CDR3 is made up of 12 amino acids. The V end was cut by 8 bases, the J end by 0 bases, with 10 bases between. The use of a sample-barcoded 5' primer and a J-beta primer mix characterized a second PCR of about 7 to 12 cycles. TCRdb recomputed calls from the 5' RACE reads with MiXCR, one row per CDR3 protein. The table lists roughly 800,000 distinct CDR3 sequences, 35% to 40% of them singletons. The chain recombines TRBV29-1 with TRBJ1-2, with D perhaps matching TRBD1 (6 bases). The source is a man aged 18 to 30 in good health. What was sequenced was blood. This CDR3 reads CSTPGANYGYTF. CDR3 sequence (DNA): TGCAGCACCCCAGGGGCTAACTATGGCTACACCTTC.